This TCR beta chain is drawn from a study of memory CD4+ T cells and cytomegalovirus serostatus. Notes on the study in general: The CMV-associated TCR signature appears largely within the CD4+ memory repertoire.

Concerning this clone: The target antigen is unknown.

Assay used: immunoSEQ multiplex PCR; TCRdb lists only in-frame clones, some missing. The top ten hold approximately 0.59% of the sample, which has 45,000 to 65,000 clones, 70% to 85% seen once. Single viable CD3+CD4+CD8-CD45RO+ cells were sorted as the memory CD4+ T cells. Serum IgG to CMV pp150, pp28, p38 and p52 defined serostatus. The sequence came from an adult in good health and CMV-seronegative. Sequenced input: memory CD4+ T cells from blood.

The CDR3 DNA reads as TGTGCCAGTAGTACAGGACAGGGAACCTACGAGCAGTACTTC. This codes for CASSTGQGTYEQYF. This chain uses TRBV19 with TRBJ2-7; 8 bases map to TRBD1. The CDR3 length is 14 residues. J lost 2 bases, V lost 4 bases, and 4 bases had no gene match. From germline, CDR1 is LNHDA and CDR2 SQIVND (reference sequence).